This TCR beta chain was documented in a study of spatial heterogeneity in lung cancer. Per germline, CDR1 SEHNR and CDR2 FQNEAQ (reference sequence). V was pared by 3 bases and J by 5 bases, with 13 bases between. This CDR3 spans 14 amino acids. Using its own MiXCR run on the 5' RACE reads, TCRdb lists one record per CDR3 protein. This table holds 30,000 or so distinct CDR3 sequences, 8.4% found once. This clonotype appeared many times. As for time point: sample taken at primary tumor resection. Without sorting, whole RNA was sequenced from tumor, nontumor lung or frozen PBMC. Sample: PBMCs, taken at surgery. V gene TRBV7-9 combines with J gene TRBJ1-1; no reliable D call. The origin of this receptor is a female donor with early-stage non-small cell lung cancer. The chain's CDR3 is CASSFWRERTEAFF. CDR3 nucleotide sequence: TGTGCCAGCAGCTTTTGGAGGGAAAGGACTGAAGCTTTCTTT.